The clone carrying this T cell receptor (beta chain) came up a few times. The antigen is not known. Generated by immunoSEQ multiplex PCR, the TCRdb table keeps only in-frame clones and is missing some. This sample carries approximately 26,000 clones, approximately 85% of them seen once, and the ten largest clones take about 4%. CDR3 size: 14 residues. V lost 5 bases, J lost 8 bases, and 13 bases lay in between. The germline CDR1 and CDR2 sequences are LNHDA and SQIVND (reference sequence). This entry comes from a study of T cells in localized non-small cell lung cancer. Overall study findings and caveats: Uninvolved adjacent lung showed higher T cell clonality than tumor. The tumor had only one region sequenced, so heterogeneity remains possible. Longer overall survival associated with higher blood T cell density; shorter survival with higher adjacent-lung clonality. Of the top 100 tumor clones, median around 50 were in adjacent lung, approximately 28 among its top 100.

This TCR derives from a woman aged 35-75 years with stage I lung adenocarcinoma. This chain connects TRBV19 to TRBJ1-6; TRBD1 might be the D (5 bases). Sequencing used peripheral blood, obtained before any cancer treatment. The CDR3: CASSPRGRDSPLHF. CDR3 nucleotides: TGTGCCAGTAGTCCCCGGGGACGGGATTCACCCCTCCACTTT.